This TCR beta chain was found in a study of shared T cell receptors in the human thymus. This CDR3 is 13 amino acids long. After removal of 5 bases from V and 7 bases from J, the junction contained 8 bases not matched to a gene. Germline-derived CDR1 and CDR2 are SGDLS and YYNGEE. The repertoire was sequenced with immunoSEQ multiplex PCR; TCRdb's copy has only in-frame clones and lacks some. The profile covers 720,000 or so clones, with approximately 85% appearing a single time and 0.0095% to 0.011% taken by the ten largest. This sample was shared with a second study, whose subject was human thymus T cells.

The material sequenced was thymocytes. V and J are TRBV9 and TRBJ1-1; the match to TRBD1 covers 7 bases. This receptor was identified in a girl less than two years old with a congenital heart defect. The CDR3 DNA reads TGTGCCAGCAGGGGAATCCGGGACAGTGAAGCTTTCTTT. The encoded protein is CASRGIRDSEAFF.